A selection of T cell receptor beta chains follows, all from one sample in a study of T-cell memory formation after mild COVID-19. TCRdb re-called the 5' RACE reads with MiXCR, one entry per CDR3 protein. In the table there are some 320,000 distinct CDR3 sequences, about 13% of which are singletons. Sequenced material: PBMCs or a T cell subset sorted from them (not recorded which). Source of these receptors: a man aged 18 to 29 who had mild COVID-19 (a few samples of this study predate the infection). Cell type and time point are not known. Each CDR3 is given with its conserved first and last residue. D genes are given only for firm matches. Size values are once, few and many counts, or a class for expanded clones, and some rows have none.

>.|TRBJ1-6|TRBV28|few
TGTGCCAGCAGACAAGGGGGTGGCCTCCACTTT
CASRQGGGLHF
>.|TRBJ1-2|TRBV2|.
TGTGCCAGCACGGGCACAGGTAACTATGGCTACACCTTC
CASTGTGNYGYTF
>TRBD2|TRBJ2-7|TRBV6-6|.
TGTGCCAGCAGTTACTCGACCCGGGGGGGCTCCTACGAGCAGTACTTC
CASSYSTRGGSYEQYF
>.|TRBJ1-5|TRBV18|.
TGTGCCAGCTCAACCGGGGGGACAAATAACAATCAGCCCCAGCATTTT
CASSTGGTNNNQPQHF
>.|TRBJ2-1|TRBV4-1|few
TGCGCCAGCAGCCTCACCGCCGTTGGAAACTACAATGAGCAGTTCTTC
CASSLTAVGNYNEQFF
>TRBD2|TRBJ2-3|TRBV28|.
TGTGCCAGCAGTTTCGGGCTAGTAGCGGGGGCAACAGATACGCAGTATTTT
CASSFGLVAGATDTQYF
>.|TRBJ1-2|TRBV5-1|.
TGCGCCAGCAGAATAGGGCCCTATGGCTACACCTTC
CASRIGPYGYTF
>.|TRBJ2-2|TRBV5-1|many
TGCGCCAGCAGGGGTACCGGGGAGCTGTTTTTT
CASRGTGELFF
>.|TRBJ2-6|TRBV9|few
TGTGCCAGCAGCGAAATAAACTCTGGGGCCAACGTCCTGACTTTC
CASSEINSGANVLTF
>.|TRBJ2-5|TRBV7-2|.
TGTGCCAGCAGCTTAAGAACGCCGTTGGAGACCCAGTACTTC
CASSLRTPLETQYF
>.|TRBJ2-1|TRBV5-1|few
TGCGCCAGCAGCTTGGCCATTATGGCTAGCGCTAACAATGAGCAGTTCTTC
CASSLAIMASANNEQFF
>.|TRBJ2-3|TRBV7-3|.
TGTGCCAGCAGCTTAGCAGGGCTGGCTAGCACAGATACGCAGTATTTT
CASSLAGLASTDTQYF
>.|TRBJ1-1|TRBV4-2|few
TGTGCCAGCAGCCAAGAGGGGGGGGGCGAGAACACTGAAGCTTTCTTT
CASSQEGGGENTEAFF
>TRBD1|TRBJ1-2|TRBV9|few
TGTGCCAGCAGCGGTGGACAGGGCCGCTACACCTTC
CASSGGQGRYTF
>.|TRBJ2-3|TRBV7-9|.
TGTGCCAGCAGCCCCCAGGATACGCAGTATTTT
CASSPQDTQYF
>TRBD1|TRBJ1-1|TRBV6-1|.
TGTGCCAGCAGTGAAGCGCGAGGACAGGGCATGGAAAAAGCTTTCTTT
CASSEARGQGMEKAFF
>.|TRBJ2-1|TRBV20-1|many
TGCAGTGCGTGGGGGAGCTCCTACAATGAGCAGTTCTTC
CSAWGSSYNEQFF
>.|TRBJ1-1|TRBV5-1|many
TGCGCCAGCAGCTTGGTGGTTGGGGTTGGTACTGAAGCTTTCTTT
CASSLVVGVGTEAFF
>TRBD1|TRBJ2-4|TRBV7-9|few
TGTGCCAGCAGCTTAGAGGACAGGGGGCGCAAACGGTCCCCAGCCAAAAACATTCAGTACTTC
CASSLEDRGRKRSPAKNIQYF
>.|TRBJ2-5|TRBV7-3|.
TGTGCCAGCAGCTTAAATGGGGCAGAGACCCAGTACTTC
CASSLNGAETQYF
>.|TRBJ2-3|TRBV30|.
TGTGCCTGGAGTGGCGCAGGGGGGTTCGCAGATACGCAGTATTTT
CAWSGAGGFADTQYF
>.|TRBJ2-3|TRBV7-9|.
TGTGCCAGCAGCTTTCGCAGGGGACATGGCACAGATACGCAGTATTTT
CASSFRRGHGTDTQYF
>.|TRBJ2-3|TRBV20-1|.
TGCAGTGCTAGTACTAGTGGTTCAGATACGCAGTATTTT
CSASTSGSDTQYF
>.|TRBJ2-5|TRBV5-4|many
TGTGCCAGCAGCTTGGACTGGGGGCCGGGGGAGACCCAGTACTTC
CASSLDWGPGETQYF
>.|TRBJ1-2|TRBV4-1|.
TGCGCCAGCAGCCCACGCGGGCTCACCGGGGGCTACACCTTC
CASSPRGLTGGYTF
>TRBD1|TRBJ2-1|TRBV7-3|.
TGTGCCAGCAGCTCGGGACAGTCCTACAATGAGCAGTTCTTC
CASSSGQSYNEQFF
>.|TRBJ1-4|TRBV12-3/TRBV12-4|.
TGTGCCAGCAGTTTAGGGTTGGCAGGAGGCGAAAAACTGTTTTTT
CASSLGLAGGEKLFF
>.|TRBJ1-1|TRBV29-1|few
TGCAGCGTTGTCCGTCGGAGCTCATACACTGAAGCTTTCTTT
CSVVRRSSYTEAFF
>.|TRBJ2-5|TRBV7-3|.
TGTGCCAGGCTAAGGGAGGACAAAGAGACCCAGTACTTC
CARLREDKETQYF
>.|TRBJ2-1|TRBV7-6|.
TGTGCCAGCAGCTGGTGGGGAGCGACCTACAATGAGCAGTTCTTC
CASSWWGATYNEQFF
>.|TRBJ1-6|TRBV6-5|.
TGTGCCAGCCACCGGGGTTCAAATTCACCCCTCCACTTT
CASHRGSNSPLHF
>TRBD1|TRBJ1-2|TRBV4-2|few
TGTGCCAGCAGCCAAGGAATAGGGGGCGTCTATGGCTACACCTTC
CASSQGIGGVYGYTF
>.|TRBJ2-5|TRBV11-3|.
TGTGCCAGCAGCCCCGCCAGCGGGCAAGAGACCCAGTACTTC
CASSPASGQETQYF
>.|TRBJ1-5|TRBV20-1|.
TGCAGTGCTTACAGGGAGGGCGGCAATCAGCCCCAGCATTTT
CSAYREGGNQPQHF
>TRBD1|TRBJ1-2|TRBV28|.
TGTGCCAGCAGTTCTGGGGACAGGGTCGGCTATGGCTACACCTTC
CASSSGDRVGYGYTF
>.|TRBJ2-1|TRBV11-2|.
TGTGCCAGCAGCCGCCAGGGGAGCCTCAATGAGCAGTTCTTC
CASSRQGSLNEQFF
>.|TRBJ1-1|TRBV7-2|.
TGTGCCAGCAGCTTATTGGGGTTGGCGAGCACTGAAGCTTTCTTT
CASSLLGLASTEAFF
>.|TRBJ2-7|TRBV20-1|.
TGCAGTGCACCGGGATACTACGAGCAGTACTTC
CSAPGYYEQYF
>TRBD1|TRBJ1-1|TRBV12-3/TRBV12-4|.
TGTGCCAGCAGTCCCCGGACAGGGCAAACTGAAGCTTTCTTT
CASSPRTGQTEAFF
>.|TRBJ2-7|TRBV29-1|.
TGCAGCGTTGTGGGCAAGAGCTCCTACGAGCAGTACTTC
CSVVGKSSYEQYF
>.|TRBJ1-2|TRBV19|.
TGTGCCAGTAGTGGGGTATCCGAGGTCTTCGGTGGCACCTTC
CASSGVSEVFGGTF
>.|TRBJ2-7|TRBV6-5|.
TGTGCCAGCAGTTACGGAGTCAGTAACTACGAGCAGTACTTC
CASSYGVSNYEQYF
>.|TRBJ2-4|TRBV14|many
TGTGCCAGCAGCCAAGCGTACAGGGCCGAAAACATTCAGTACTTC
CASSQAYRAENIQYF
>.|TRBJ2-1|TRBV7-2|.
TGTGCCAGCAGCTTATCAGAGGGCGGGCTCAATGAGCAGTTCTTC
CASSLSEGGLNEQFF
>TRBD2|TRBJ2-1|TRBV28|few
TGTGCCAGCAGTTTTAGTCCTAGCGGCTACAATGAGCAGTTCTTC
CASSFSPSGYNEQFF
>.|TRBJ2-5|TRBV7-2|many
TGTGCCAGCAGCTTAAGGGTACCGGAGACCCAGTACTTC
CASSLRVPETQYF
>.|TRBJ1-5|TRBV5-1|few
TGCGCCAGCAGCTTGTGGTCAGGGGGCAATCAGCCCCAGCATTTT
CASSLWSGGNQPQHF
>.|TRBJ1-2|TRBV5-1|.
TGCGCCAGCAGCTTGGGGGGATTCGACTGGGGCTACACCTTC
CASSLGGFDWGYTF
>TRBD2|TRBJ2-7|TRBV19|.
TGTGCCAGTAGTATCCGGGAGGACTACGAGCAGTACTTC
CASSIREDYEQYF
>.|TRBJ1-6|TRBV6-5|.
TGTGCCAGCAGTTCGCGGTCTGGGTTGTATAATTCACCCCTCCACTTT
CASSSRSGLYNSPLHF
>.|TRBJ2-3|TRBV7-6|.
TGTGCCAGCAGCGCCCAGGTGGCAGATACGCAGTATTTT
CASSAQVADTQYF